This TCR beta chain originates from a study of blood T cell repertoires in COVID-19. Study information: Some COVID-19 samples were acute and others convalescent; all came from the United States, Italy and Spain.

TCRdb keeps only in-frame clones here, not all; method: immunoSEQ multiplex PCR. Of about 150,000 clones listed, around four fifths are singletons. V dropped 3 bases and J dropped 5 bases, with 19 bases sitting between them. The germline V gene has CDR1 LNHDA and CDR2 SQIVND (reference sequence). The CDR3 covers 16 residues. The chain employs TRBV19 and TRBJ1-1; D is undetermined. Material: peripheral blood. This TCR was sampled from a woman of 80 years or more with COVID-19, enrolled during active disease. The CDR3 region has the DNA TGTGCCAGTAGTATGCCGGCAGCTACCTGGGAGACTGAAGCTTTCTTT. Translation: CASSMPAATWETEAFF.